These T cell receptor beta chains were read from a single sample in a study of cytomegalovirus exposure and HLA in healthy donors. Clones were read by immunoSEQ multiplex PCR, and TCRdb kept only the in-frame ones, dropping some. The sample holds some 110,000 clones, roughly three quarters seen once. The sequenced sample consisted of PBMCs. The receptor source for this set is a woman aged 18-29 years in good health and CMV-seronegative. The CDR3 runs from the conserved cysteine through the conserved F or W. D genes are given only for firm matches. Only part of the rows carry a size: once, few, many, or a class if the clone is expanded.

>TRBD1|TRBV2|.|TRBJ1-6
TGTGCCAGCAAGATCGACAGGGATGATTCACCCCTCCACTTT
CASKIDRDDSPLHF
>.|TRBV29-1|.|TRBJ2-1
TGCAGCGTTACTAGCTCCTACAATGAGCAGTTCTTC
CSVTSSYNEQFF
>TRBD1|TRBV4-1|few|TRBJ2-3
TGCGCCAGCAGCCAAGTTGGGACAGGGAGCACAGATACGCAGTATTTT
CASSQVGTGSTDTQYF
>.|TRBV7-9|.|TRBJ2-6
TGTGCCAGCAGCTTGTGGGCCTCCGGGGCCAACGTCCTGACTTTC
CASSLWASGANVLTF
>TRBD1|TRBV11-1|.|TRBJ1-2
TGTGCCAGCAGCTCCCGGGACAGGGAATATGGCTACACCTTC
CASSSRDREYGYTF
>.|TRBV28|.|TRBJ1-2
TGTGCCAGCAGTTCAGCAGGGTTTGGTGGCTACACCTTC
CASSSAGFGGYTF
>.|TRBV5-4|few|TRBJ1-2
TGTGCCAGCAGCTTGGGGTCGCGAAACTATGGCTACACCTTC
CASSLGSRNYGYTF
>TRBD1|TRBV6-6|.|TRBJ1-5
TGTGCCAGCAGTTACTTTATGGGGACAGAGAATCAGCCCCAGCATTTT
CASSYFMGTENQPQHF
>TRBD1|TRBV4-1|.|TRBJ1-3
TGCGCCAGCAGCCTTTCCTCAGGGGGCGCGACTGGAAACACCATATATTTT
CASSLSSGGATGNTIYF
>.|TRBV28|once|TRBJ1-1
TGTGCCAGCAGATTTACCGGGACTTCCAGGAACACTGAAGCTTTCTTT
CASRFTGTSRNTEAFF
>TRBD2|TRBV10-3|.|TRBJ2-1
TGTGCCACCGGACTAGCGGGGGGCAATGAGCAGTTCTTC
CATGLAGGNEQFF
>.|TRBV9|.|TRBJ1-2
TGTGCCAGCAGCGTAGATAGCAGGGGTTTGGAGGGCTACACCTTC
CASSVDSRGLEGYTF
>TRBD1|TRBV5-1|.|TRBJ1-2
TGCGCCAGCAGCAGAGGGACAGCCAATCCTAACTATGGCTACACCTTC
CASSRGTANPNYGYTF
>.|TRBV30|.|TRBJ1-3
TGTGCCTGGAGTGTGGCAGGGTGGGGAAACACCATATATTTT
CAWSVAGWGNTIYF
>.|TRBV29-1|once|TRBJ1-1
TGCAGCGTATATTTGGACAGATACTACACTGAAGCTTTCTTT
CSVYLDRYYTEAFF
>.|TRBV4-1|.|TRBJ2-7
TGCGCCAGCAGCCAAGATCCGGGGAATTACGAGCAGTACTTC
CASSQDPGNYEQYF
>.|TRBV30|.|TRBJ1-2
TGTGCCTGGAGTGGGCAGGGTGGGGTTGGCTACACCTTC
CAWSGQGGVGYTF
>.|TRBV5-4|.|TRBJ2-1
TGTGCCAGCAGCTTGGACCCGACTAGCAATGAGCAGTTCTTC
CASSLDPTSNEQFF
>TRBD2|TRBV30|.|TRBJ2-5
TGTGCCTGGAGTGAGGGACTAGCGGGGGGGCAAGAGACCCAGTACTTC
CAWSEGLAGGQETQYF
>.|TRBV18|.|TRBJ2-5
TGTGCCAGCTCACCCTACAGACAGGGAGGTTACCAAGAGACCCAGTACTTC
CASSPYRQGGYQETQYF
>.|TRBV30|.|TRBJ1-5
TGTGCCTGGAGCCAGGGTAGCAATCAGCCCCAGCATTTT
CAWSQGSNQPQHF
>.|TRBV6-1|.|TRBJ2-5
TGTGCCAGCAGTTTAGAACCGGAGACCCAGTACTTC
CASSLEPETQYF
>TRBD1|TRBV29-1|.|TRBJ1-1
TGCAGCGCACTACAGGGGTTTGTCACTGAAGCTTTCTTT
CSALQGFVTEAFF
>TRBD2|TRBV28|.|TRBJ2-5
TGTGCCAGCAGTTCTCCGGGGGGGAGCGGAGAGACCCAGTACTTC
CASSSPGGSGETQYF
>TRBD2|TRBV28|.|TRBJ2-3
TGTGCCACCGGGTATGGGACTAGTGGTACGCAGTATTTT
CATGYGTSGTQYF
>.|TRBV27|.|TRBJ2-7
TGTGCCAGCAGTTTCCAGGAATCGCACGAGCAGTACTTC
CASSFQESHEQYF
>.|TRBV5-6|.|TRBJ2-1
TGTGCCAGCAGCTTGGGACAGATTCGGGCCAATGAGCAGTTCTTC
CASSLGQIRANEQFF
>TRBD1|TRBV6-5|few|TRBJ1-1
TGTGCCAGCAGTGAGACAGGGCAGAACACTGAAGCTTTCTTT
CASSETGQNTEAFF
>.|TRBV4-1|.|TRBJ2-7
TGCGCCAGCACCACCGGAGACGGTTACGAGCAGTACTTC
CASTTGDGYEQYF
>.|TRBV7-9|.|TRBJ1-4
TGTGCCAGCACCCGGGACATCGGGAGGGAAAAACTGTTTTTT
CASTRDIGREKLFF
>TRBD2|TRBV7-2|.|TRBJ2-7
TGTGCCAGCAGCTTAGAAGGGACTAGAATTTACGAGCAGTACTTC
CASSLEGTRIYEQYF
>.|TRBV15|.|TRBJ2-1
TGTGCCACCAGCAGCTTCGCCCCGGGACACATAAACAATGAGCAGTTCTTC
CATSSFAPGHINNEQFF
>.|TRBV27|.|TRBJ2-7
TGTGCCAGCAGTTCGGGTGTGACCTACGAGCAGTACTTC
CASSSGVTYEQYF
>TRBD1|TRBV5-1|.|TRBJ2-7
TGCGCCAGCAGCTTGGTCTCAGGGGGCGCATCCTACGAGCAGTACTTC
CASSLVSGGASYEQYF
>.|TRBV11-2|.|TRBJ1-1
TGTGCCACGGGGACAGAAGCTTTCTTT
CATGTEAFF
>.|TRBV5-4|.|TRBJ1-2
TGTGCCAGCAGCCCGTGGGGGCTCAACTATGGCTACACCTTC
CASSPWGLNYGYTF
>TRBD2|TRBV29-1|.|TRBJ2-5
TGCAGCGTTGGGACTAGCGGGGGCCGGGAGACCCAGTACTTC
CSVGTSGGRETQYF
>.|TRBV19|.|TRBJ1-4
TGTGCCAGTAGTAGGGCGGGGACCGGGGAAAAACTGTTTTTT
CASSRAGTGEKLFF
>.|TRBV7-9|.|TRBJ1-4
TGTGCCAGCAGCCGAATAACAGGGTCGAATGAAAAACTGTTTTTT
CASSRITGSNEKLFF
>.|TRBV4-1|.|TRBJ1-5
TGCGCCAGCAGCCCTAGGATTTCGGGTAGCAATCAGCCCCAGCATTTT
CASSPRISGSNQPQHF